A single TCR beta chain is shown here with its context. This CDR3 has 16 residues. Germline assignment: CDR1 SGHAT and CDR2 FQDESV (reference sequence). V lost 3 bases and J lost 5; bases outside the gene matches: 9. The entry originates in a study of blood T cell repertoires in COVID-19. Sequenced by immunoSEQ multiplex PCR; TCRdb stores in-frame clones only, minus some. In the table there are 400,000 or so clones, 70% to 90% of which are singletons. The rearrangement uses TRBV11-1 and TRBJ2-2, with 7 bases identical to TRBD2. The specimen was peripheral blood. The receptor's source is a man aged 18 to 29 with COVID-19, enrolled during active disease. In nucleotides, the CDR3 is TGTGCCAGCAGCTTTCGCGGACTAGGGTATACCGGGGAGCTGTTTTTT. Translation gives CASSFRGLGYTGELFF.